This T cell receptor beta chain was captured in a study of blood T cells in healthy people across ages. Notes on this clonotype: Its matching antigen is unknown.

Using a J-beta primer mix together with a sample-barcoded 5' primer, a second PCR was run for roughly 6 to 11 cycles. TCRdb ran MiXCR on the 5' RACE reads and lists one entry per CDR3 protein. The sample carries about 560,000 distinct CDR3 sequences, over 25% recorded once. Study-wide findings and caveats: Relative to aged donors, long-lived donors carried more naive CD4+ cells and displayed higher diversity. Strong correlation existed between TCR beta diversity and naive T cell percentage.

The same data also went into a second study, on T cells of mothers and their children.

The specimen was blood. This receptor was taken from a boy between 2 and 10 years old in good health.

The CDR3 region has the DNA TGTGCCAGCAGCGCCTCGCCTAGCGGGGTCTACGAGCAGTACTTC. This codes for CASSASPSGVYEQYF. This chain links TRBV5-6 with TRBJ2-5; the match to TRBD2 covers 9 bases. Gene TRBJ2-7 matches the end of the DNA better, so the J call may be wrong. This CDR3 has 15 amino acids. The germline V gene encodes CDR1 SGHDT and CDR2 YYEEEE.